These 21 T cell receptor beta chains came from one sample sequenced in a study of T-cell memory formation after mild COVID-19. Each CDR3 protein gets one entry after TCRdb re-called the 5' RACE reads with MiXCR. The data hold approximately 400,000 distinct CDR3 sequences, with roughly 24% observed a single time. Sequenced material: PBMCs or a T cell subset sorted from them (not recorded which). The receptors shown here come from an adult woman who had mild COVID-19 (a few samples of this study predate the infection). Cell type and time point are not known.

This clonotype was observed a handful of times. The chain couples TRBV7-8 to TRBJ2-6; D call uncertain. This CDR3 is 14 amino acids long. Germline assignment: CDR1 SGHVS and CDR2 FQNEAQ. The V end was cut by 1 base, the J end by 3 bases, with 4 bases between. As DNA, the CDR3 is TGTGCCAGCAGCTTAGGTCTTGGGGCCAACGTCCTGACTTTC. Protein product: CASSLGLGANVLTF.

This clonotype showed up just a few times. The chain carries TRBV11-1 and TRBJ2-1; D uncertain. V lost 2 bases and J lost 9, with 8 bases in between. This CDR3 has 12 residues. Germline CDR1 and CDR2: SGHAT and FQDESV (reference sequence). CDR3 in DNA: TGTGCCAGCAGCTTATCCCATGGTGAGCAGTTCTTC. It specifies CASSLSHGEQFF.

There are a few counts of this clonotype. The rearrangement joins TRBV18 to TRBJ1-1; D is perhaps TRBD1 (6 bases). Germline CDR1 KGHSH, CDR2 LQKENI. Trimming left V 2 bases short and J 5 bases short, with 18 bases between. CDR3 length: 16 residues. CDR3: CASSPNAGARETEAFF. Written as DNA, the CDR3 is TGTGCCAGCTCACCAAATGCAGGGGCGCGTGAAACTGAAGCTTTCTTT.

This clonotype has just a few counts. The chain employs TRBV4-1 and TRBJ2-3; D not certain. V lost 0 bases and J lost 0, with 7 bases in between. Germline-derived CDR1 and CDR2 are MGHRA and YSYEKL. CDR3 size: 15 residues. The CDR3 protein is CASSQDTTSTDTQYF. CDR3 nucleotide sequence: TGCGCCAGCAGCCAAGATACGACTAGCACAGATACGCAGTATTTT.

The chain links TRBV14 to TRBJ1-6, with D maybe TRBD1 (6 bases). The CDR3 extends over 13 amino acids. CDR1 SGHDN and CDR2 FVKESK come from the germline V gene. V dropped 6 bases and J dropped 9 bases, with 12 bases sitting between them. CDR3 protein: CASSTGRISPLHF. The CDR3 nucleotides read TGTGCCAGCAGTACAGGGCGGATTTCACCCCTCCACTTT.

The chain couples TRBV24-1 to TRBJ2-2; unclear D gene. There are 13 residues in the CDR3. V gave up 2 bases and J gave up 6 bases, with 6 bases separating them. In germline, CDR1 is KGHDR, CDR2 SFDVKD. For the CDR3, the DNA is TGTGCCACCAGTGATTATAGATCCGGGGAGCTGTTTTTT. This encodes CATSDYRSGELFF.

This clonotype has a handful of counts. Here the CDR3 DNA reads TGCGCCAGCAGCCTGACAGGGACCCTCTACAATGAGCAGTTCTTC. This codes for CASSLTGTLYNEQFF. The chain employs TRBV5-1 and TRBJ2-1; 7 positions match TRBD1. Germline-derived CDR1 and CDR2 are SGHRS and YFSETQ. Trimming cost V 4 bases and J 3 bases; bases outside gene matches: 7. This CDR3 region has 15 residues.

This clonotype was seen a single time. V usage is TRBV7-9 and J usage is TRBJ1-1; D gene ambiguous. Germline V gives CDR1 SEHNR, CDR2 FQNEAQ (reference sequence). The CDR3 is made up of 12 amino acids. V dropped 4 bases and J dropped 8 bases, with 11 bases sitting between them. The CDR3 DNA follows: TGTGCCAGCAGCTCGGGTCTCCGCGAAGCTTTCTTT. This gives the protein CASSSGLREAFF.

The chain links TRBV3-1 to TRBJ1-5; 8 bases align to TRBD1. Losses at the gene ends were 4 bases for V and 4 bases for J; bases not matched to a gene: 9. There are 16 residues in the CDR3. Per the germline V gene, CDR1 is LGHDT and CDR2 is YNNKEL (reference sequence). The CDR3 reads CASSLGTGLFNQPQHF. CDR3 coding DNA: TGTGCCAGCAGCCTCGGGACAGGTCTGTTTAATCAGCCCCAGCATTTT. The full variable domain, completed using reference TRBV3-1 and TRBJ1-5, is DTAVSQTPKYLVTQMGNDKSIKCEQNLGHDTMYWYKQDSKKFLKIMFSYNNKELIINETVPNRFSPKSPDKAHLNLHINSLELGDSAVYFCASSLGTGLFNQPQHFGDGTRLSIL.

This clonotype was seen more than once but under ten times. This chain links TRBV24-1 with TRBJ1-2; tentative D call: TRBD1 (6 bases). Per germline, CDR1 KGHDR and CDR2 SFDVKD. Trimming shortened V by 4 bases and J by 11 bases, and 13 bases separated the two germline ends. This CDR3 region has 12 residues. The DNA of the CDR3 is TGTGCCACCAGTGACCCACAGGGCCTTTACACCTTC. Translating gives CATSDPQGLYTF.

Only a few counts were recorded for this clonotype. This chain links TRBV5-1 with TRBJ1-1; no clear D. The CDR3 is 14 amino acids. Deletions cut 5 bases from V and 1 base from J, with 12 bases between. Germline values: CDR1 SGHRS, CDR2 YFSETQ. CDR3 sequence: CASRAGVGNTEAFF. CDR3 DNA sequence: TGCGCCAGCAGGGCGGGAGTTGGGAACACTGAAGCTTTCTTT.

This clonotype was seen more than once but under ten times. V usage is TRBV27 and J usage is TRBJ1-1; D is possibly TRBD1 (5 bases). Germline V CDR1 and CDR2: MNHEY, SMNVEV (reference sequence). The CDR3 has 14 residues. V lost 4 bases, J lost 4 bases, and 13 bases lay in between. The CDR3 loop reads CASSSYRRTTEAFF. CDR3 bases: TGTGCCAGCAGTTCTTACAGGCGGACCACTGAAGCTTTCTTT.

This clonotype was counted only a few times. The chain employs TRBV4-3 and TRBJ2-6; 7 bases map to TRBD1. The V gene's germline CDR1 is LGHNA and CDR2 YSLEER. There are 17 residues in the CDR3. Trimming at V came to 0 bases and at J to 2 bases, leaving 4 bases not matched to a gene. DNA for the CDR3: TGCGCCAGCAGCCAAGATACTGGGACAGCTGGGGCCAACGTCCTGACTTTC. It is translated as CASSQDTGTAGANVLTF.

The rearrangement joins TRBV20-1 to TRBJ2-7; the match to TRBD2 covers 8 bases. Trimming took 5 bases from V and 2 from J; bases not matched to a gene: 8. Germline V CDR1 and CDR2: DFQATT, SNEGSKA (reference sequence). CDR3 length: 14 amino acids. As DNA, the CDR3 is TGCAGTGCTCTTAGGACTAGCTCGGCCTACGAGCAGTACTTC. Protein sequence: CSALRTSSAYEQYF.

In its sample, this clonotype was seen a few times. This chain links TRBV7-3 with TRBJ2-1; 9 bases fit TRBD2. V trimming: 5 bases; J trimming: 14 bases; junction bases outside the gene matches: 7. This CDR3 spans 12 amino acids. Germline V lookup: CDR1 SGHTA, CDR2 FQGTGA. CDR3 amino acids: CASSTQRGVKFF. CDR3 DNA sequence: TGTGCCAGCAGCACCCAGCGGGGGGTGAAGTTCTTC.

This chain joins TRBV5-1 and TRBJ2-3, with 8 bases aligning to TRBD2. There are 16 residues in the CDR3. Looked up from germline, CDR1 is SGHRS and CDR2 is YFSETQ. Trimming took 0 bases from V and 0 from J; bases not matched to a gene: 3. CDR3 amino acids: CASSLDGGRSTDTQYF. The DNA for the CDR3 is TGCGCCAGCAGCTTGGATGGCGGGAGGAGCACAGATACGCAGTATTTT. Looking up the rest from reference TRBV5-1 and TRBJ2-3 gives the full variable domain: KAGVTQTPRYLIKTRGQQVTLSCSPISGHRSVSWYQQTPGQGLQFLFEYFSETQRNKGNFPGRFSGRQFSNSRSEMNVSTLELGDSALYLCASSLDGGRSTDTQYFGPGTRLTVL.

This clonotype was seen repeatedly, ten times or more. The CDR3 bases are TGTGCCAGCAGCCAGAATGCGGACAGGCTTGCGATAAGACAACACTCCTACGAGCAGTACTTC. Translating it yields CASSQNADRLAIRQHSYEQYF. This chain uses TRBV7-2 with TRBJ2-7; 7 nucleotides line up with TRBD1. Germline CDR1 reads SGHTA; CDR2 reads FQGNSA. CDR3 length: 21 residues. Losses at the gene ends were 5 bases for V and 0 bases for J; bases not matched to a gene: 25.

This clonotype was recorded a few times. The chain uses TRBV6-6 and TRBJ2-2, with TRBD1 as a possible D gene (7 bases). CDR3 size: 14 residues. Germline values: CDR1 MNHNY, CDR2 SVGAGI (reference sequence). V lost 8 bases to trimming and J lost 3 bases, with 13 bases between them. CDR3 nucleotides: TGTGCCAGCTCTCGCAGGGGGGACACCGGGGAGCTGTTTTTT. Amino acid sequence: CASSRRGDTGELFF.

Here the CDR3 DNA reads TGTGCCAGCAGTCCGCTGGACAAGGTAGAGACCCAGTACTTC. As protein: CASSPLDKVETQYF. V gene TRBV27 combines with J gene TRBJ2-5; weak D call: TRBD1 (5 bases). The germline CDR1 and CDR2 sequences are MNHEY and SMNVEV (reference sequence). Trimming stripped 5 bases from V and 4 bases from J, with 14 bases between. The CDR3 loop spans 14 amino acids.

This clonotype was recorded at least ten times. The V gene is TRBV5-1, the J gene TRBJ2-1, with 13 positions matching TRBD2. CDR3 size: 19 residues. V was clipped by 4 bases and J by 1 base; unmatched bases: 11. Germline CDR1 SGHRS, CDR2 YFSETQ. The CDR3 here is CASSPTSGRASGSYNEQFF. Here the CDR3 DNA reads TGCGCCAGCAGCCCCACTAGCGGGAGGGCGTCGGGATCCTACAATGAGCAGTTCTTC. The full variable domain, rest sourced from reference TRBV5-1 and TRBJ2-1, is KAGVTQTPRYLIKTRGQQVTLSCSPISGHRSVSWYQQTPGQGLQFLFEYFSETQRNKGNFPGRFSGRQFSNSRSEMNVSTLELGDSALYLCASSPTSGRASGSYNEQFFGPGTRLTVL.

The V and J genes are TRBV7-8 and TRBJ2-2; no definite D call. The CDR3 totals 17 residues. Germline V gene data show CDR1 as SGHVS and CDR2 as FQNEAQ. V was shortened by 3 bases and J by 7 bases, with 21 bases between the two germline ends. Written as DNA, the CDR3 is TGTGCCAGCAGCTTCGCACCAGTGGCGGACGGATTCGGGGAGCTGTTTTTT. This encodes CASSFAPVADGFGELFF.